This is a list of T cell receptor beta chains from one sample in a study of blood T cell repertoires in COVID-19. Measured with immunoSEQ multiplex PCR; TCRdb has only the in-frame clones, and not every one. The repertoire has around 32,000 clones, about 92% of them found once; the top ten carry about 1%. The specimen sequenced was peripheral blood. The receptors shown here come from a man aged 65 to 85 with active or convalescent COVID-19. CDR3s include the opening cysteine and the closing phenylalanine or tryptophan. Each record gives: CDR3 length, J gene, D gene, V gene, clone size, CDR3 DNA, CDR3 protein. A D gene is named only where the DNA matches it firmly. Clone sizes are given selectively: once, few, many, or a class where the clone is expanded.

12 | TRBJ1-1 | - | TRBV28 | - | TGTGCCAGCACCGGGATGGGCACTGAAGCTTTCTTT | CASTGMGTEAFF
12 | TRBJ2-5 | - | TRBV6-6 | - | TGTGCCAGCAGTTACTCGAGGGAGACCCAGTACTTC | CASSYSRETQYF
11 | TRBJ1-5 | - | TRBV6-2/TRBV6-3 | - | TGTGCCAGCAGTTCCAGGGAGGCCCAGCATTTT | CASSSREAQHF
13 | TRBJ1-1 | - | TRBV12-3/TRBV12-4 | - | TGTGCCAGCAGTAACCGGGGAAACACTGAAGCTTTCTTT | CASSNRGNTEAFF
15 | TRBJ1-2 | - | TRBV4-1 | once | TGCGCCAGCAGCCAAGATCAGTCCCTTAACTATGGCTACACCTTC | CASSQDQSLNYGYTF
14 | TRBJ1-6 | TRBD1 | TRBV5-1 | - | TGCGCCAGCAGCGAGGGGACAGCTAATTCACCCCTCCACTTT | CASSEGTANSPLHF
12 | TRBJ1-1 | TRBD1 | TRBV27 | - | TGTGCCAGCAGCCCGTACAGGGGGGAAGCTTTCTTT | CASSPYRGEAFF
13 | TRBJ2-7 | TRBD2 | TRBV19 | - | TGTGCCAGTAAAAAGCGGGGGGGCGTCGAGCAGTACTTC | CASKKRGGVEQYF
14 | TRBJ2-1 | TRBD1 | TRBV5-1 | - | TGCGCCAGCAGCCCCGGGACAGGGCATAATGAGCAGTTCTTC | CASSPGTGHNEQFF
16 | TRBJ2-3 | TRBD2 | TRBV7-9 | - | TGTGCCAGCAGCTTACTAGCGGAATCTAGCACAGATACGCAGTATTTT | CASSLLAESSTDTQYF
14 | TRBJ1-4 | - | TRBV7-8 | - | TGTGCCAGCAGCCCCCGGGAGGGAGGGGAAAAACTGTTTTTT | CASSPREGGEKLFF
16 | TRBJ2-5 | TRBD1 | TRBV9 | - | TGTGCCAGCAGCCCACCGACAGGGGGCCTCCAAGAGACCCAGTACTTC | CASSPPTGGLQETQYF
13 | TRBJ2-3 | - | TRBV7-9 | - | TGTGCCAGCAGCTCCTACAGAACAGATACGCAGTATTTT | CASSSYRTDTQYF
15 | TRBJ1-2 | TRBD1 | TRBV7-3 | - | TGTGCCAGCAGCCCCACAGGGGGCGGAAACTATGGCTACACCTTC | CASSPTGGGNYGYTF
17 | TRBJ2-1 | TRBD2 | TRBV28 | once | TGTGCCAGCAGTTTAGGGCTCCCTAGCGGGAGGGCCCATGAGCAGTTCTTC | CASSLGLPSGRAHEQFF
14 | TRBJ1-1 | - | TRBV7-2 | - | TGTGCCAGCAGCGTCACAGGAACCTACACTGAAGCTTTCTTT | CASSVTGTYTEAFF
15 | TRBJ1-2 | - | TRBV5-6 | - | TGTGCCAGCAGCCTGGGGGCAGGGTCCAAGGGTGGCTACACCTTC | CASSLGAGSKGGYTF
12 | TRBJ2-7 | - | TRBV4-1 | - | TGCGCCAGCAGCCAAGATCGGAGCGAGCAGTACTTC | CASSQDRSEQYF
16 | TRBJ1-3 | - | TRBV9 | - | TGTGCCAGCAGCGTAATGGACAGCAGGGCTGGAAACACCATATATTTT | CASSVMDSRAGNTIYF
15 | TRBJ2-1 | TRBD2 | TRBV24-1 | - | TGTGCCACCAGTGTTAGCGGGAGGGGATACAATGAGCAGTTCTTC | CATSVSGRGYNEQFF
14 | TRBJ2-7 | TRBD1 | TRBV30 | once | TGTGCCCGGTCTCAGGGGGCGCAACCCTACGAGCAGTACTTC | CARSQGAQPYEQYF
14 | TRBJ1-2 | TRBD1 | TRBV5-1 | once | TGCGCCAGCAGCTTGTCGACAGGGGCTGGTGGCTACACCTTC | CASSLSTGAGGYTF
15 | TRBJ2-1 | TRBD2 | TRBV5-1 | once | TGCGCCAGCAGTGGACTAGCGGGATCCTACAATGAGCAGTTCTTC | CASSGLAGSYNEQFF
16 | TRBJ1-2 | - | TRBV27 | few | TGTGCCAGCAGTTTATCTCGTCCAGGGCCTAACTATGGCTACACCTTC | CASSLSRPGPNYGYTF
12 | TRBJ2-7 | - | TRBV18 | - | TGTGCCAGCTCACCTAGCTCCTACGAGCAGTACTTC | CASSPSSYEQYF
13 | TRBJ1-2 | TRBD1 | TRBV6-6 | - | TGTGCCAGCAGTCCGGACAGGGGCTATGGCTACACCTTC | CASSPDRGYGYTF
15 | TRBJ2-2 | - | TRBV2 | - | TGTGCCAGCTTACACAGGGCCTCGAACACCGGGGAGCTGTTTTTT | CASLHRASNTGELFF
15 | TRBJ2-3 | TRBD1 | TRBV7-2 | - | TGTGCCAGCAGCTTGCCGGGACAGGGTACAGATACGCAGTATTTT | CASSLPGQGTDTQYF
16 | TRBJ2-7 | TRBD2 | TRBV19 | - | TGTGCCAGTAGTCCTCCCGGGACTAGTCCCTCCCACGAGCAGTACTTC | CASSPPGTSPSHEQYF
13 | TRBJ1-5 | - | TRBV2 | - | TGTGCCAGCATAGGAGGGCTTCATCAGCCCCAGCATTTT | CASIGGLHQPQHF
13 | TRBJ1-6 | - | TRBV12-3/TRBV12-4 | - | TGTGCCAGCACCAGGGGAATGGGCTCACCCCTCCACTTT | CASTRGMGSPLHF
16 | TRBJ1-5 | - | TRBV15 | - | TGTGCCACCAGCAGAGATCGAACAGACGGCAATCAGCCCCAGCATTTT | CATSRDRTDGNQPQHF
16 | TRBJ2-7 | - | TRBV6-5 | - | TGTGCCAGCAGTTACTCGTTCGTCTCAGGGGGGTACGAGCAGTACTTC | CASSYSFVSGGYEQYF
14 | TRBJ1-4 | - | TRBV9 | - | TGTGCCAGCAGCGTCAGGGGCGGGCGTGAAAAACTGTTTTTT | CASSVRGGREKLFF
16 | TRBJ2-3 | TRBD2 | TRBV5-1 | - | TGCGCCAGCAGCTCCGGACTAGCGGTTAGCACAGATACGCAGTATTTT | CASSSGLAVSTDTQYF
15 | TRBJ2-1 | TRBD1 | TRBV5-1 | once | TGCGCCAGCGGCTCCCAAGGGACAGGGGACAATGAGCAGTTCTTC | CASGSQGTGDNEQFF
18 | TRBJ2-5 | TRBD2 | TRBV7-2 | - | TGTGCCAGCAGCCCAGCTAGCGGGGGGGCCTTAGGGCTAGAGACCCAGTACTTC | CASSPASGGALGLETQYF
14 | TRBJ2-7 | - | TRBV18 | once | TGTGCCAGCTCACCACGACGGAACCGGGACGAGCAGTACTTC | CASSPRRNRDEQYF
17 | TRBJ2-7 | - | TRBV27 | few | TGTGCCAGCAGTTTATCGCTGGTGGCAGGGCGTACAAGGGAGCAGTACTTC | CASSLSLVAGRTREQYF
12 | TRBJ1-2 | TRBD1 | TRBV12-3/TRBV12-4 | - | TGTGCCAGCAGCTCCTGGACAGGGCATTCCACCTTC | CASSSWTGHSTF
14 | TRBJ1-2 | - | TRBV6-5 | - | TGTGCCAGCAGTTACTCGGAGGGGAACTATGGCTACACCTTC | CASSYSEGNYGYTF
18 | TRBJ1-6 | - | TRBV18 | - | TGTGCCAGCTCTCCAGTCCAGGCCCTGAGCTCCTATAATTCACCCCTCCACTTT | CASSPVQALSSYNSPLHF
17 | TRBJ1-3 | TRBD1 | TRBV5-1 | - | TGCGCCAGCAGCTTGGGGTCGGACAGGTCCTCTGGAAACACCATATATTTT | CASSLGSDRSSGNTIYF
16 | TRBJ1-1 | TRBD1 | TRBV18 | once | TGTGCCAGCTCACCATTCGGACAGGGGTTGAACACTGAAGCTTTCTTT | CASSPFGQGLNTEAFF
13 | TRBJ2-7 | - | TRBV12-3/TRBV12-4 | - | TGTGCCAGCAGTTTCCCCATCGACAGCGAGCAGTACTTC | CASSFPIDSEQYF
11 | TRBJ2-1 | - | TRBV12-3/TRBV12-4 | - | TGTGCCAGCAGTTCGTACAATGAGCAGTTCTTC | CASSSYNEQFF
15 | TRBJ1-1 | - | TRBV6-1 | few | TGTGCCAGCAGTGAAGCGCTTCGGCCGGGGACTGAAGCTTTCTTT | CASSEALRPGTEAFF
14 | TRBJ2-7 | TRBD1 | TRBV10-3 | - | TGTGCCATCAGTGTGGGACAGGGGAGGGACGAGCAGTACTTC | CAISVGQGRDEQYF
13 | TRBJ1-2 | - | TRBV9 | - | TGTGCCAGCAGCTCGACGGGGAACTATGGCTACACCTTC | CASSSTGNYGYTF
17 | TRBJ2-1 | TRBD2 | TRBV6-4 | - | TGTGCCAGCAGTGCGGGAACGGGGGGGTTCTCCTACAATGAGCAGTTCTTC | CASSAGTGGFSYNEQFF
13 | TRBJ2-5 | - | TRBV20-1 | - | TGCAGTGCTCGTGGGGACTACCAAGAGACCCAGTACTTC | CSARGDYQETQYF
14 | TRBJ2-1 | - | TRBV3-1/TRBV3-2 | - | TGTGCCAGCAGCCAAAGGAGCGGCGGCAATGAGCAGTTCTTC | CASSQRSGGNEQFF
12 | TRBJ1-4 | - | TRBV28 | few | TGTGCCAGCAGTTCAGGAAAGGAAAAACTGTTTTTT | CASSSGKEKLFF
14 | TRBJ2-1 | - | TRBV5-8 | - | TGTGCCAGCAGCTTGGAGGACTATCCCAATGAGCAGTTCTTC | CASSLEDYPNEQFF
15 | TRBJ1-2 | - | TRBV25-1 | - | TGTGCCAGCAGTGAATATGGTCAGGGTAACTATGGCTACACCTTC | CASSEYGQGNYGYTF
14 | TRBJ1-2 | TRBD1 | TRBV24-1 | few | TGTGCCACCAGTGAGGCAGGGGGGAACTATGGCTACACCTTC | CATSEAGGNYGYTF
15 | TRBJ2-1 | TRBD2 | TRBV5-1 | - | TGCGCCAGCAGCTCTAGCGGGGGCCGGAACAATGAGCAGTTCTTC | CASSSSGGRNNEQFF
15 | TRBJ1-5 | - | TRBV28 | - | TGTGCCAGCAGTTTTTTAACAGGTCTGCATCAGCCCCAGCATTTT | CASSFLTGLHQPQHF
15 | TRBJ2-7 | TRBD1 | TRBV5-1 | - | TGCGCCAGCAGCTTGGGACAGGGGGCAAATTACGAGCAGTACTTC | CASSLGQGANYEQYF